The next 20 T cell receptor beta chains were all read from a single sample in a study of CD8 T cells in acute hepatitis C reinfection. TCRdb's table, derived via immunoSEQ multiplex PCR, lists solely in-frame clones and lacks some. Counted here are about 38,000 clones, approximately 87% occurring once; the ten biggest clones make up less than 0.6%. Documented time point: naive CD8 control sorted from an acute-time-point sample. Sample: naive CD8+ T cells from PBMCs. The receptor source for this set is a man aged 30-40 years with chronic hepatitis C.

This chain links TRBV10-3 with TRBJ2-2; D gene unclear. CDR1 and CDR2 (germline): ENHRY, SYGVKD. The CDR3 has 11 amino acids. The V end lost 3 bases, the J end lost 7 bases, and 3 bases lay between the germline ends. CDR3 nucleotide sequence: TGTGCCATCAGTGACTACGGGGAGCTGTTTTTT. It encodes CAISDYGELFF.

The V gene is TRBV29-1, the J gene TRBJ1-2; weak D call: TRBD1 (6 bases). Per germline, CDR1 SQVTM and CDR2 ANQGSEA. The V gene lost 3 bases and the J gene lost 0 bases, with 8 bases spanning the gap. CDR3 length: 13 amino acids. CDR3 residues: CSVEDSPNYGYTF. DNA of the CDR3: TGCAGCGTTGAGGACAGCCCTAACTATGGCTACACCTTC.

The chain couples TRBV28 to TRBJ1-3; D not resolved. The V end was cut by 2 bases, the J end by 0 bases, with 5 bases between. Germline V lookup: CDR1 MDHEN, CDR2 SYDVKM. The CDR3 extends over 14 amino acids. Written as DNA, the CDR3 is TGTGCCAGCAGTTTACCAGCCTCTGGAAACACCATATATTTT. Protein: CASSLPASGNTIYF.

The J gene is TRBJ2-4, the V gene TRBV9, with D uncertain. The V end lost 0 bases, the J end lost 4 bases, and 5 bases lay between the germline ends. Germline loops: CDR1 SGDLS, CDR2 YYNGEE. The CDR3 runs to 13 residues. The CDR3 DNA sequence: TGTGCCAGCAGCGTAGAAGGGAAAAACATTCAGTACTTC. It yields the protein CASSVEGKNIQYF.

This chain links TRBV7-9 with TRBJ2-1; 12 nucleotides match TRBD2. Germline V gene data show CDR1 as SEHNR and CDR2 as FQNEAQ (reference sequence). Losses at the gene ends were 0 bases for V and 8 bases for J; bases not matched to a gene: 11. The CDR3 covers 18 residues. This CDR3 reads CASSLAIATSGGVDEQFF. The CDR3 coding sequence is TGTGCCAGCAGCTTAGCAATAGCGACTAGCGGGGGCGTCGATGAGCAGTTCTTC.

CDR3 sequence: CASFWTTRGSEAFF. CDR3 bases: TGTGCCAGCTTCTGGACGACGCGGGGGAGTGAAGCTTTCTTT. The rearrangement uses TRBV6-5 and TRBJ1-1, with D possibly being TRBD1 (5 bases). Trimming took off 8 bases at V and 7 bases at J, with 20 bases between the two ends. Germline CDR1 MNHEY, CDR2 SVGAGI. The CDR3 contains 14 residues.

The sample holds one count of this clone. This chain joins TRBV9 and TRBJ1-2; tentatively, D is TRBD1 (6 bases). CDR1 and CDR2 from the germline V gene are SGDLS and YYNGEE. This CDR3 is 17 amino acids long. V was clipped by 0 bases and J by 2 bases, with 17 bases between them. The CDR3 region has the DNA TGTGCCAGCAGCGTAGTGTTAGGGGGGAGAGGGAACTATGGCTACACCTTC. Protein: CASSVVLGGRGNYGYTF.

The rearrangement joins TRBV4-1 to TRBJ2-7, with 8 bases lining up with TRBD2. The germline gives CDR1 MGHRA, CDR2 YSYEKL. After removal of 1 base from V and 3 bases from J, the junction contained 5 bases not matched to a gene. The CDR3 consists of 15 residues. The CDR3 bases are TGCGCCAGCAGCCAAGCAGCGGGGGCTTACTACGAGCAGTACTTC. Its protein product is CASSQAAGAYYEQYF.

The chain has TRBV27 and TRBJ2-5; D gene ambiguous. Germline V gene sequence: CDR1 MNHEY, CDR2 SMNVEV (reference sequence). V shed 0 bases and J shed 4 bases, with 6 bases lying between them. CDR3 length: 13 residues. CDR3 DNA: TGTGCCAGCAGTTTATCGATTACAGAGACCCAGTACTTC. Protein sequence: CASSLSITETQYF.

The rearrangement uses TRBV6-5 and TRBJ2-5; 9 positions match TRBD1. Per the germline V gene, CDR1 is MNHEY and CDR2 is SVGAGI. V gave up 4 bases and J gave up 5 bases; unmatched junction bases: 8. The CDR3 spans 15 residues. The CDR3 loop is CASSLTGGARETQYF. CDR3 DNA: TGTGCCAGCAGTTTAACAGGGGGCGCCCGGGAGACCCAGTACTTC.

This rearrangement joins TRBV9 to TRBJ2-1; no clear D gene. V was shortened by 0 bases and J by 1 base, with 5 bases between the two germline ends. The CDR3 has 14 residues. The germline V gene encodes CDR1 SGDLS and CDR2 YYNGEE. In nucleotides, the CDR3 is TGTGCCAGCAGCGTAGGTTCTTCCTACAATGAGCAGTTCTTC. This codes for CASSVGSSYNEQFF.

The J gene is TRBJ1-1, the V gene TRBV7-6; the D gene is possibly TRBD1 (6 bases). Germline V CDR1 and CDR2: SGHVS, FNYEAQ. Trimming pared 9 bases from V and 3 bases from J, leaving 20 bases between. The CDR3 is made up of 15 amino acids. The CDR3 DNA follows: TGTGCCAGGGGAACATCAGGGGAGCAGGACACTGAAGCTTTCTTT. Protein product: CARGTSGEQDTEAFF.

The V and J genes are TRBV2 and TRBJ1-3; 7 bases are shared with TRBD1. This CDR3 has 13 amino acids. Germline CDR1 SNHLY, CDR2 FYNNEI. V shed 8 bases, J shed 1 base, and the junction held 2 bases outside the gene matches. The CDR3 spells CASWGQSGNTIYF. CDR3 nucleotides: TGTGCCAGCTGGGGACAGTCTGGAAACACCATATATTTT.

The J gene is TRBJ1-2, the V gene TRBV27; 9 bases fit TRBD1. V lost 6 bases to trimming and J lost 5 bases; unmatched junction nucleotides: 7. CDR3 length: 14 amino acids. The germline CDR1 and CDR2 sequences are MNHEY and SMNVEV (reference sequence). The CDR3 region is CASSPTGGVYGYTF. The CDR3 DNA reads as TGTGCCAGCAGCCCGACAGGGGGAGTTTATGGCTACACCTTC.

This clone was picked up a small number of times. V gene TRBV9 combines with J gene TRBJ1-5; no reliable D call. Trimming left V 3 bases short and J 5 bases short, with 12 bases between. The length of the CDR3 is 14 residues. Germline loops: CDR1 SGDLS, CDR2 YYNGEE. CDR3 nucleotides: TGTGCCAGCAGCGCGGAGGGCGCGGATCAGCCCCAGCATTTT. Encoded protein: CASSAEGADQPQHF.

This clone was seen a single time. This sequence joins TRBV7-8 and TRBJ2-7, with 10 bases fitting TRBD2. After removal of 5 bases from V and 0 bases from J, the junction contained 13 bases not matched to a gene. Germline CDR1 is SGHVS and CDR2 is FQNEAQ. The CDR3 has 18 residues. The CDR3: CASSPQGSGRQSSYEQYF. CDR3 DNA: TGTGCCAGCAGCCCACAAGGTAGCGGGAGGCAGAGCTCCTACGAGCAGTACTTC. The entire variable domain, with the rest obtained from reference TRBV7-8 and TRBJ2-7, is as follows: GAGVSQSPRYKVAKRGQDVALRCDPISGHVSLFWYQQALGQGPEFLTYFQNEAQLDKSGLPSDRFFAERPEGSVSTLKIQRTQQEDSAVYLCASSPQGSGRQSSYEQYFGPGTRLTVT.

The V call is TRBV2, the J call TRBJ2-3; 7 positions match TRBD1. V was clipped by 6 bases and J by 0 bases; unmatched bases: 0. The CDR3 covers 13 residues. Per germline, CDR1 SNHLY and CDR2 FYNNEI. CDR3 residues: CASRGQSTDTQYF. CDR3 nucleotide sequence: TGTGCCAGCAGGGGACAGAGCACAGATACGCAGTATTTT.

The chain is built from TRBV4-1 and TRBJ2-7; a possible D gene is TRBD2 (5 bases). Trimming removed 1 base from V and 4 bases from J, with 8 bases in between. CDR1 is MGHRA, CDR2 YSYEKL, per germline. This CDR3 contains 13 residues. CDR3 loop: CASSQVRGYEQYF. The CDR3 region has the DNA TGCGCCAGCAGCCAAGTCCGGGGATACGAGCAGTACTTC.

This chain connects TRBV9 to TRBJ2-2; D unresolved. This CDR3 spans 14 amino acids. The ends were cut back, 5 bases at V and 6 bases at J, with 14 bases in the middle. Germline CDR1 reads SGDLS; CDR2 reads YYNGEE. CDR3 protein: CASRAPGRAGELFF. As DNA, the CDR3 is TGTGCCAGCAGAGCTCCTGGACGGGCCGGGGAGCTGTTTTTT.

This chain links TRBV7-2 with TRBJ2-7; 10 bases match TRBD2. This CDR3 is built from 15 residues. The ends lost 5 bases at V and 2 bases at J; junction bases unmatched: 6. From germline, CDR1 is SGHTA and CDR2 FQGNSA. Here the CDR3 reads CASSALLAGAYEQYF. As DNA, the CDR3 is TGTGCCAGCAGCGCGCTTCTAGCGGGAGCCTACGAGCAGTACTTC.